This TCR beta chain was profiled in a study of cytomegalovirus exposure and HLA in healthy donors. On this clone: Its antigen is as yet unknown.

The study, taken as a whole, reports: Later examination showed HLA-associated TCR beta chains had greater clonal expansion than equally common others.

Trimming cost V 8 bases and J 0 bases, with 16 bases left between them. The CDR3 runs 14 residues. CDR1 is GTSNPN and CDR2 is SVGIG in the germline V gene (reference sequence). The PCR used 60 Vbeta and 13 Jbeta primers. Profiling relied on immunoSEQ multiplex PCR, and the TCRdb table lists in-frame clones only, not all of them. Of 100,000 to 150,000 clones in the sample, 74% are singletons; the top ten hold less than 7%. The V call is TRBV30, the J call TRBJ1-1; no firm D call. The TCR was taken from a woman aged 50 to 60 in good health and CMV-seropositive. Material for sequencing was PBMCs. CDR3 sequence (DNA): TGTGCCCGGACCCCGGACGGGGTGAACACTGAAGCTTTCTTT. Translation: CARTPDGVNTEAFF.